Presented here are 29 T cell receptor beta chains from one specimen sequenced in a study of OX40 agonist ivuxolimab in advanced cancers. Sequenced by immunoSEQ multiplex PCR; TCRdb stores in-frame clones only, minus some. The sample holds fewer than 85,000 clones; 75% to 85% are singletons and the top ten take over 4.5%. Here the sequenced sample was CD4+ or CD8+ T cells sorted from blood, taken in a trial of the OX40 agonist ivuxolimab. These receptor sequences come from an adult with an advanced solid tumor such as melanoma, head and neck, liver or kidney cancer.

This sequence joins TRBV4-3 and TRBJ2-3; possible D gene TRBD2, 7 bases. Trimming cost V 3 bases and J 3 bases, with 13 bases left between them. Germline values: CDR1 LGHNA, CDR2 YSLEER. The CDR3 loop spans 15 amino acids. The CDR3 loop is CASSQGGARTDTQYF. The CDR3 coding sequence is TGCGCCAGCAGCCAGGGGGGGGCCCGAACAGATACGCAGTATTTT.

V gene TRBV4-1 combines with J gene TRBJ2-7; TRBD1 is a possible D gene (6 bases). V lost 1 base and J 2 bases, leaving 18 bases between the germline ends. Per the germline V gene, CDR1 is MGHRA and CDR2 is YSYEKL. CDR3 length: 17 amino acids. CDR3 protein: CASSQVPLGAGTYEQYF. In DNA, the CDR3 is TGCGCCAGCAGCCAAGTGCCCTTGGGGGCAGGGACCTACGAGCAGTACTTC.

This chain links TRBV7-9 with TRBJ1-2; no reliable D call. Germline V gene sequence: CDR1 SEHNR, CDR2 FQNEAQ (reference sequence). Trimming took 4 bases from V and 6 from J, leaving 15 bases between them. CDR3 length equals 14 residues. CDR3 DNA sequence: TGTGCCAGCAGCTCTAGGAGGACTTCAGATGGCTACACCTTC. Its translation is CASSSRRTSDGYTF.

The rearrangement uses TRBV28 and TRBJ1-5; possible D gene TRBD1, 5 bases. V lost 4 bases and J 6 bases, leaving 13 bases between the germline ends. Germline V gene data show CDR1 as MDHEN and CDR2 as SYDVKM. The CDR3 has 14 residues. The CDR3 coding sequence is TGTGCCAGCAGTTCACCGGGACGGGGTCAGCCCCAGCATTTT. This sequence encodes CASSSPGRGQPQHF.

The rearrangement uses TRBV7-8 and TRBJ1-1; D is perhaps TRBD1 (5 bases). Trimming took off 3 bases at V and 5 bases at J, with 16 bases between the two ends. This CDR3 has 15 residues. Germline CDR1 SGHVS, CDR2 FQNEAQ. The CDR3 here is CASSFSGMGGTEAFF. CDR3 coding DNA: TGTGCCAGCAGCTTTTCAGGCATGGGGGGGACTGAAGCTTTCTTT.

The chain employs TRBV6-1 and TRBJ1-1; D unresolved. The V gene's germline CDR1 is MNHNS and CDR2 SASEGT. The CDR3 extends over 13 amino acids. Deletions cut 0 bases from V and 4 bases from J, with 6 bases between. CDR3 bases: TGTGCCAGCAGTGAAGCCCGAGGCACTGAAGCTTTCTTT. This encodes CASSEARGTEAFF.

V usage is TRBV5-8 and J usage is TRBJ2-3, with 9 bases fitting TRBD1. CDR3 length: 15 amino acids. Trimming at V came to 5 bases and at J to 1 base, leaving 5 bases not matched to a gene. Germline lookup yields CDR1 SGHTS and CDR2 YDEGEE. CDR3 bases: TGTGCCAGCAGACGTTGGGACAGGGGCACAGATACGCAGTATTTT. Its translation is CASRRWDRGTDTQYF.

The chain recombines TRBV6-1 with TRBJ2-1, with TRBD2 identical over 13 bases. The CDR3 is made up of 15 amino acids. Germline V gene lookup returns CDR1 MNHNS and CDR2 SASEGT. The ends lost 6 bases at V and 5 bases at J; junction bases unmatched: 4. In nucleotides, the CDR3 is TGTGCCAGCAGGCCCGGACTAGCGGGGGACAATGAGCAGTTCTTC. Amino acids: CASRPGLAGDNEQFF.

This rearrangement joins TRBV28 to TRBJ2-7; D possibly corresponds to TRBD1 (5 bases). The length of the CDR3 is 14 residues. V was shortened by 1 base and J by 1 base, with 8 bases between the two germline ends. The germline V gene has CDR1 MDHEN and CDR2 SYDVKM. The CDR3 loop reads CASSLSAGSYEQYF. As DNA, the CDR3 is TGTGCCAGCAGTTTATCCGCAGGGTCCTACGAGCAGTACTTC.

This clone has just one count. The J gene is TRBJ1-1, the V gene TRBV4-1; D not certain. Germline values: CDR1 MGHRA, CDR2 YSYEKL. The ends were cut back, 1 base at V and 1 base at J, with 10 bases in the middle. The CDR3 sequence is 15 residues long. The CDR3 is CASSQVGWGNTEAFF. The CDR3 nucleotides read TGCGCCAGCAGCCAAGTAGGTTGGGGGAACACTGAAGCTTTCTTT.

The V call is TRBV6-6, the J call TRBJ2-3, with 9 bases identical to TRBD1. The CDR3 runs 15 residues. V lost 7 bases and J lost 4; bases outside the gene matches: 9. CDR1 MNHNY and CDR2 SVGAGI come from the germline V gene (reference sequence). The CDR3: CASIWGQGISDTQYF. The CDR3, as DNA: TGTGCCAGCATTTGGGGACAGGGAATTTCAGATACGCAGTATTTT.

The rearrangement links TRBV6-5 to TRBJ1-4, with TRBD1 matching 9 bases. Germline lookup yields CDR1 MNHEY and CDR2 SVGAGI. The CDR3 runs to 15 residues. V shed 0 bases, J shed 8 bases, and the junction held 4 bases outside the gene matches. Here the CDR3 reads CASSYSGTGQEKLFF. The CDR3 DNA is TGTGCCAGCAGTTACTCCGGGACAGGGCAAGAAAAACTGTTTTTT.

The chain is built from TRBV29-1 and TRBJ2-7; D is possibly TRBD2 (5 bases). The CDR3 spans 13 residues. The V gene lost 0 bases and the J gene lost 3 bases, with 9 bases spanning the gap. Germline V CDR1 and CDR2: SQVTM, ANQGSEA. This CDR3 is CSVEDPGSYEQYF. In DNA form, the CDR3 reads TGCAGCGTTGAAGATCCTGGGAGCTACGAGCAGTACTTC.

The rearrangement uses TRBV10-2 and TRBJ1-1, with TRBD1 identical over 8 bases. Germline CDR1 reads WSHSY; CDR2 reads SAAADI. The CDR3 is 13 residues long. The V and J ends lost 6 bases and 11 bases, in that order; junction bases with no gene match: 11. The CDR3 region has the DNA TGCGCCAGCAGACGAACAGGGGGGGGTTCGGCTTTCTTT. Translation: CASRRTGGGSAFF.

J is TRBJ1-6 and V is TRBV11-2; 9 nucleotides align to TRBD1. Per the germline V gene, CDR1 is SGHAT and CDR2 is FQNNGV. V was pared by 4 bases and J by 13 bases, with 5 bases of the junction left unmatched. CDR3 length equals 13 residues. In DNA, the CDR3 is TGTGCCAGCAGCTCGGACAGGGGCCAGCCCCTCCACTTT. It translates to CASSSDRGQPLHF.

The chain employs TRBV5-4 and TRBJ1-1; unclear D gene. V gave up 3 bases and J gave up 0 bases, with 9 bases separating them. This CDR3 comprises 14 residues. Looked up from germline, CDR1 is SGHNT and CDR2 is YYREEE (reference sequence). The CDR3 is CASSYPNMNTEAFF. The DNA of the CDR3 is TGTGCCAGCAGCTACCCCAACATGAACACTGAAGCTTTCTTT.

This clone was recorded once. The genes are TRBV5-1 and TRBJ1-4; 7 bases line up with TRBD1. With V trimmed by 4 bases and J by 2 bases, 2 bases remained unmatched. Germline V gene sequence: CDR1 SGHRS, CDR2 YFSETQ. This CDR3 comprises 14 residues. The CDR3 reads CASSPGQTNEKLFF. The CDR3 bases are TGCGCCAGCAGCCCGGGACAGACTAATGAAAAACTGTTTTTT.

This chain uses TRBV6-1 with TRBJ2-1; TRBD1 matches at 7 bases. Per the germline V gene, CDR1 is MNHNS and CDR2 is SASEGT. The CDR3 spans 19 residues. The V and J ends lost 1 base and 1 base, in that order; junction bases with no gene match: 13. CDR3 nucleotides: TGTGCCAGCAGTGAAGTCAAAACAGGGGTAGTAGGGTCCTACAATGAGCAGTTCTTC. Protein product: CASSEVKTGVVGSYNEQFF.

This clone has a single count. Written as DNA, the CDR3 is TGCGCCAGCAGCCAAGGGGACAGGGCCTACAATGAGCAGTTCTTC. Its translation: CASSQGDRAYNEQFF. The chain is built from TRBV5-1 and TRBJ2-1; TRBD1 matches at 9 bases. Germline lookup yields CDR1 SGHRS and CDR2 YFSETQ. V lost 4 bases, J lost 2 bases, and 4 bases stayed unmatched. CDR3 size: 15 residues.

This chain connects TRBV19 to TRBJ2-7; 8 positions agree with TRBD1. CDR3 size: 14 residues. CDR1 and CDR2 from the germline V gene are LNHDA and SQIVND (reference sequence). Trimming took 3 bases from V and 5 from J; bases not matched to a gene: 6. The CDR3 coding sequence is TGTGCCAGTAGTATGAGACAGGGGAAAAACGAGCAGTACTTC. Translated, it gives CASSMRQGKNEQYF.

The CDR3 region has the DNA TGCAGCTTAGACGATACCTCCTACAATGAGCAGTTCTTC. The encoded protein is CSLDDTSYNEQFF. This sequence joins TRBV29-1 and TRBJ2-1; D unclear. CDR1 and CDR2 from the germline V gene are SQVTM and ANQGSEA. This CDR3 spans 13 amino acids. V lost 8 bases and J 0 bases, leaving 11 bases between the germline ends.

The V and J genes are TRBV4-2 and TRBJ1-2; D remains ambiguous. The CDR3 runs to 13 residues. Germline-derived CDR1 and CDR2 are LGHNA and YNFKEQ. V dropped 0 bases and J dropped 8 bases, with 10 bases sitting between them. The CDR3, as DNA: TGTGCCAGCAGCCAAGATGGCATATACGGCTACACCTTC. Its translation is CASSQDGIYGYTF.

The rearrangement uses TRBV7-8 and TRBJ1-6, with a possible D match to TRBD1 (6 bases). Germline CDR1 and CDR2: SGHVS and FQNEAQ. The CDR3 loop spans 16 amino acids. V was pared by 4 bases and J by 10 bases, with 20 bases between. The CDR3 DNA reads TGTGCCAGCAGCTCACTGGTTCGGGGGGGGCACTCACCCCTCCACTTT. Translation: CASSSLVRGGHSPLHF.

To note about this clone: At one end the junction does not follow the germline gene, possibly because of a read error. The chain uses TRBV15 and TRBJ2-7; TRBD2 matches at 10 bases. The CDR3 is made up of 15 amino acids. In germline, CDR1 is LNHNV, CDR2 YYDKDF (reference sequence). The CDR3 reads CATSTSSGSSHEQYF. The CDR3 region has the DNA TGTGCCACCAGCACCTCTAGCGGGAGCTCCCACGAGCAGTACTTC.

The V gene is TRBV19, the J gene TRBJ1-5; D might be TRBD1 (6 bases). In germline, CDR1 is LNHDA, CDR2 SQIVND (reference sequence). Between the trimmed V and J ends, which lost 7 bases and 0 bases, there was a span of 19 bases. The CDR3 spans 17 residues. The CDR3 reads CASTTRGGQGSNQPQHF. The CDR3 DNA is TGTGCCAGTACGACCCGTGGGGGCCAAGGTAGCAATCAGCCCCAGCATTTT. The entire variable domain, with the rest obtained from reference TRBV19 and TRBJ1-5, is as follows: DGGITQSPKYLFRKEGQNVTLSCEQNLNHDAMYWYRQDPGQGLRLIYYSQIVNDFQKGDIAEGYSVSREKKESFPLTVTSAQKNPTAFYLCASTTRGGQGSNQPQHFGDGTRLSIL.

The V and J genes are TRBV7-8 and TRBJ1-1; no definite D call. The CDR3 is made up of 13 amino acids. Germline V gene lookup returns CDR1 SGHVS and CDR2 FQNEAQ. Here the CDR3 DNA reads TGTGCTTCCGACACGGGAATGAACACTGAAGCTTTCTTT. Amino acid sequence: CASDTGMNTEAFF.

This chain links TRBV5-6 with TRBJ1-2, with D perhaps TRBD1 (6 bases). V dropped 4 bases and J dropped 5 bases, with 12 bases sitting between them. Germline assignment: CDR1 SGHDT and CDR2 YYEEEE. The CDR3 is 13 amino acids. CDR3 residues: CASSLRTAYGYTF. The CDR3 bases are TGTGCCAGCAGCCTCAGGACAGCGTATGGCTACACCTTC.

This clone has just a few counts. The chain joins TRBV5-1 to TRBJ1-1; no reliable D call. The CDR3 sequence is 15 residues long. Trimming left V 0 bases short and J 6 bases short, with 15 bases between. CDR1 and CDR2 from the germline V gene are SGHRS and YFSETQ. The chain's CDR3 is CASSLGHRGGSEAFF. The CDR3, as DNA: TGCGCCAGCAGCTTGGGACACCGTGGTGGCTCTGAAGCTTTCTTT. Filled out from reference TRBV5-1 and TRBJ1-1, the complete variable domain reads KAGVTQTPRYLIKTRGQQVTLSCSPISGHRSVSWYQQTPGQGLQFLFEYFSETQRNKGNFPGRFSGRQFSNSRSEMNVSTLELGDSALYLCASSLGHRGGSEAFFGQGTRLTVV.

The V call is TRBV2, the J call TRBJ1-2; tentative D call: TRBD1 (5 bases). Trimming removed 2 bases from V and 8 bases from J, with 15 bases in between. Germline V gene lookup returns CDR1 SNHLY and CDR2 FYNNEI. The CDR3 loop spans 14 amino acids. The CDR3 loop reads CASSENKGLGGYTF. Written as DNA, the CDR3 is TGTGCCAGCAGTGAAAATAAGGGGTTAGGGGGCTACACCTTC.